Presented here are 26 T cell receptor beta chains from one specimen sequenced in a study of circulating CD8 cells and anti-PD-1 response in melanoma. Live CD3+CD8+TCRalphabeta+ cells were sorted into four subsets by PD-1 and/or TIGIT. Using about 15 ng of total RNA, TCR libraries were made with the QIAseq Immune Repertoire TCR panel. TCRdb fed the reads into MiXCR, producing one record per CDR3 protein. Here the sample spans approximately 620 distinct CDR3 sequences, around 7% being singletons. Source: CD8+ T cells from PBMCs, taken at baseline or after one month of anti-PD-1 therapy (not recorded which). These receptors all come from a human donor with melanoma.

Turning to this clonotype: Germline and junction disagree at one end, which may indicate a read error. The rearrangement joins TRBV9 to TRBJ2-7; no clear D gene. The germline CDR1 and CDR2 sequences are SGDLS and YYNGEE. CDR3 length: 13 amino acids. The chain's CDR3 is CAGSVEEDRAQYF. The CDR3, as DNA: TGTGCCGGCAGCGTAGAGGAAGATCGTGCGCAGTACTTC.

Judged by abundance, this clonotype is medium-sized. The CDR3 DNA sequence: TGCGCCAGCAGCCAACCCGCAGTCAGCACAGATACGCAGTATTTT. This sequence encodes CASSQPAVSTDTQYF. The rearrangement uses TRBV4-1 and TRBJ2-3; no reliable D call. The CDR3 is made up of 15 amino acids. CDR1 and CDR2 (germline): MGHRA, YSYEKL. V dropped 2 bases and J dropped 0 bases, with 9 bases sitting between them.

Relative to its sample, this clonotype is large. The chain recombines TRBV4-2 with TRBJ2-1; D remains ambiguous. Trimming took 3 bases from V and 5 from J, leaving 8 bases between them. Germline V gives CDR1 LGHNA, CDR2 YNFKEQ. The CDR3 runs to 13 residues. As DNA, the CDR3 is TGTGCCAGCAGCCACCCCCTAAACAATGAGCAGTTCTTC. This translates into CASSHPLNNEQFF.

Within the sample, this clonotype is medium-sized. CDR3 residues: CASSMLGGTDTQYF. The CDR3 nucleotides read TGTGCCAGTAGTATGCTTGGCGGCACAGATACGCAGTATTTT. The chain recombines TRBV19 with TRBJ2-3; D gene uncertain. CDR1 and CDR2 (germline): LNHDA, SQIVND (reference sequence). V lost 3 bases and J 1 base, leaving 8 bases between the germline ends. The length of the CDR3 is 14 residues.

Relative to its sample, this clonotype is large. The CDR3 region is CASSQSSRGVNEQFF. CDR3 bases: TGCGCCAGCAGCCAATCCTCGCGGGGAGTCAATGAGCAGTTCTTC. The rearrangement links TRBV4-3 to TRBJ2-1, with D possibly being TRBD2 (6 bases). The CDR3 runs 15 residues. Germline values: CDR1 LGHNA, CDR2 YSLEER. Trimming removed 2 bases from V and 6 bases from J, with 14 bases in between.

By frequency in the sample, this clonotype is large. The chain recombines TRBV27 with TRBJ2-3, with D tentatively TRBD2 (5 bases). From germline, CDR1 is MNHEY and CDR2 SMNVEV (reference sequence). The CDR3 has 14 residues. Trimming took 3 bases from V and 0 from J, leaving 7 bases between them. The chain's CDR3 is CASSFRGSTDTQYF. The CDR3 nucleotides read TGTGCCAGCAGTTTCCGGGGAAGCACAGATACGCAGTATTTT.

This clonotype is categorized as large (0.1 to 1%). V gene TRBV12-3 or TRBV12-4 combines with J gene TRBJ2-3, with TRBD1 matching 8 bases. The CDR3 runs to 14 residues. V gave up 7 bases and J gave up 4 bases; unmatched junction bases: 7. CDR3 sequence (DNA): TGTGCCAGCAACAGGGGGTTCGGCGCAGATACGCAGTATTTT. This translates into CASNRGFGADTQYF.

This clonotype is deemed large (0.1 to 1%). The chain is built from TRBV24-1 and TRBJ2-4; D is perhaps TRBD1 (6 bases). Trimming removed 9 bases from V and 5 bases from J, with 13 bases in between. The CDR3 has 13 amino acids. The germline V gene has CDR1 KGHDR and CDR2 SFDVKD. The CDR3 DNA sequence: TGTGCCACCGCGGACAGCAACGAAAACATTCAGTACTTC. Translating it yields CATADSNENIQYF.

This clonotype is categorized as medium-sized. One junction end disagrees with the germline gene, perhaps due to a read error. The chain recombines TRBV5-6 with TRBJ2-5; weak D call: TRBD1 (5 bases). Germline V gives CDR1 SGHDT, CDR2 YYEEEE. CDR3 length: 15 amino acids. CDR3 loop: CASSLARQGKETQHF. CDR3 DNA sequence: TGTGCCAGCAGCTTGGCGCGGCAGGGTAAAGAGACCCAGCACTTC. Together with reference TRBV5-6 and TRBJ2-5, the CDR3 gives the full variable domain: DAGVTQSPTHLIKTRGQQVTLRCSPKSGHDTVSWYQQALGQGPQFIFQYYEEEERQRGNFPDRFSGHQFPNYSSELNVNALLLGDSALYLCASSLARQGKETQHFGPGTRLLVL.

This clonotype was observed a few times. The chain joins TRBV19 to TRBJ2-2, with TRBD1 as a possible D gene (5 bases). Deletions cut 4 bases from V and 6 bases from J, with 9 bases between. This CDR3 region has 13 residues. The V gene's germline CDR1 is LNHDA and CDR2 SQIVND (reference sequence). CDR3 residues: CASSTQGPGELFF. The DNA of the CDR3 is TGTGCCAGTAGTACCCAGGGCCCCGGGGAGCTGTTTTTT.

This clonotype is classed as medium-sized (0.01 to 0.1%). The chain is built from TRBV18 and TRBJ2-5, with TRBD2 as a possible D gene (5 bases). V lost 3 bases to trimming and J lost 5 bases, with 13 bases between them. The CDR3 sequence is 14 residues long. From germline, CDR1 is KGHSH and CDR2 LQKENI. The CDR3 here is CASSPPTGRETQYF. CDR3 bases: TGTGCCAGCTCACCCCCGACGGGAAGGGAGACCCAGTACTTC. Combining the CDR3 with reference TRBV18 and TRBJ2-5 gives the whole variable domain NAGVMQNPRHLVRRRGQEARLRCSPMKGHSHVYWYRQLPEEGLKFMVYLQKENIIDESGMPKERFSAEFPKEGPSILRIQQVVRGDSAAYFCASSPPTGRETQYFGPGTRLLVL.

This clonotype is termed large. The V gene is TRBV7-2, the J gene TRBJ2-1, with 7 bases matching TRBD1. This CDR3 is built from 16 residues. V was pared by 5 bases and J by 3 bases, with 10 bases of the junction left unmatched. Germline CDR1 SGHTA, CDR2 FQGNSA. The CDR3 DNA is TGTGCCAGCAGCGCCCGGGACAGAAGTTTCTACAATGAGCAGTTCTTC. Residues: CASSARDRSFYNEQFF.

As concerns this clonotype: Its ends do not fully match the called genes, so a read error is possible. The chain couples TRBV4-1 to TRBJ2-2, with TRBD1 as a possible D gene (6 bases). Per the germline V gene, CDR1 is MGHRA and CDR2 is YSYEKL. The CDR3 loop spans 15 amino acids. DNA of the CDR3: TGCGCCAGCAGCCCTAGGACAGAAGGCACCGGGGAGCTGGTTTTT. It yields the protein CASSPRTEGTGELVF.

By sample fraction, this clonotype is medium-sized. The chain uses TRBV7-3 and TRBJ2-3, with 10 bases aligning to TRBD2. The V gene's germline CDR1 is SGHTA and CDR2 FQGTGA. The CDR3 is 15 amino acids. J gave up 2 bases and V 2 bases, and 1 base lay outside the gene matches. CDR3 sequence (DNA): TGTGCCAGCAGCTTACTAGCGGGGGTCACAGATACGCAGTATTTT. This translates into CASSLLAGVTDTQYF.

By share of the sample, this clonotype is large (0.1 to 1%). This CDR3 reads CASSLGLAGAYEQYF. DNA for the CDR3: TGTGCCAGCAGTTTGGGACTAGCGGGTGCCTACGAGCAGTACTTC. The chain employs TRBV27 and TRBJ2-7; 12 nucleotides align to TRBD2. Germline values: CDR1 MNHEY, CDR2 SMNVEV (reference sequence). This CDR3 is 15 amino acids long. The V gene end was trimmed by 3 bases and the J gene end by 2 bases; junction bases not matched to a gene: 2.

By its share, this clonotype is large. The V and J genes are TRBV28 and TRBJ2-1; no clear D. Germline loops: CDR1 MDHEN, CDR2 SYDVKM. CDR3 length: 16 residues. Trimming stripped 2 bases from V and 0 bases from J, with 11 bases between. CDR3 nucleotides: TGTGCCAGCAGTTTAAATCGCCAAGACTCCTACAATGAGCAGTTCTTC. Its translation: CASSLNRQDSYNEQFF.

This clonotype has just one count. V usage is TRBV28 and J usage is TRBJ2-5; weak D call: TRBD1 (5 bases). The CDR3 extends over 14 amino acids. The V gene's germline CDR1 is MDHEN and CDR2 SYDVKM. V was shortened by 5 bases and J by 0 bases, with 10 bases between the two germline ends. The CDR3 spells CASSQIGDQETQYF. The DNA for the CDR3 is TGTGCCAGCAGTCAAATAGGGGACCAAGAGACCCAGTACTTC.

This clonotype qualifies as large. This chain connects TRBV3-1 to TRBJ2-7, with 9 nucleotides matching TRBD2. The CDR3 length is 15 residues. Germline assignment: CDR1 LGHDT and CDR2 YNNKEL (reference sequence). After removal of 4 bases from V and 3 bases from J, the junction contained 7 bases not matched to a gene. CDR3 in amino acids: CASSPSGGLGYEQYF. In DNA, the CDR3 is TGTGCCAGCAGCCCCAGCGGGGGGCTAGGCTACGAGCAGTACTTC.

This clonotype is labeled large. The rearrangement joins TRBV24-1 to TRBJ2-1, with 14 bases that match TRBD2. The CDR3 loop spans 16 amino acids. Germline CDR1 reads KGHDR; CDR2 reads SFDVKD. V lost 3 bases, J lost 7 bases, and 4 bases stayed unmatched. The CDR3 nucleotides are TGTGCCACCAGTGATCTGACTAGCGGGGGGGCGAATGAGCAGTTCTTC. Protein: CATSDLTSGGANEQFF.

This clonotype is labeled large. This chain connects TRBV4-3 to TRBJ2-3; 10 bases are shared with TRBD1. The V gene's germline CDR1 is LGHNA and CDR2 YSLEER. CDR3 length equals 16 residues. The junction had 3 bases not matched to a gene; V was cut back by 0 bases and J by 3 bases. Here the CDR3 reads CASSQDLGQGTDTQYF. CDR3 DNA sequence: TGCGCCAGCAGCCAAGATTTGGGACAGGGGACAGATACGCAGTATTTT.

By share of the sample, this clonotype is large. The chain links TRBV28 to TRBJ2-7; TRBD1 or TRBD2 may be the D gene (6 bases each). The CDR3 covers 17 residues. Trimming left V 5 bases short and J 4 bases short, with 24 bases between. Germline V gene lookup returns CDR1 MDHEN and CDR2 SYDVKM. CDR3: CASSAGTRRGILYEQYF. The CDR3 DNA reads as TGTGCCAGCAGTGCCGGGACCCGGAGGGGGATTTTGTACGAGCAGTACTTC.

Sample share makes this clonotype large (0.1 to 1%). J is TRBJ2-2 and V is TRBV2, with D maybe TRBD1 (7 bases). CDR3 length: 13 residues. The V gene's germline CDR1 is SNHLY and CDR2 FYNNEI. Trimming pared 8 bases from V and 7 bases from J, leaving 14 bases between. For the CDR3, the DNA is TGTGCCAGCGGCGGGACAGAGAACGGGGAGCTGTTTTTT. Translating it yields CASGGTENGELFF.

Relative to its sample, this clonotype is large. The chain links TRBV19 to TRBJ1-2; no firm D call. The CDR3 spans 15 residues. CDR1 and CDR2 from the germline V gene are LNHDA and SQIVND (reference sequence). V gave up 3 bases and J gave up 0 bases, with 11 bases separating them. The CDR3 nucleotides are TGTGCCAGTAGTATTACTGGGCAAGCTAACTATGGCTACACCTTC. Translation gives CASSITGQANYGYTF.

This clonotype is large in the sample. The chain links TRBV19 to TRBJ2-3; a possible D gene is TRBD2 (6 bases). Deletions cut 9 bases from V and 3 bases from J, with 19 bases between. This CDR3 has 15 amino acids. Germline V gives CDR1 LNHDA, CDR2 SQIVND (reference sequence). CDR3: CASLPEGLPTDTQYF. The CDR3 nucleotides read TGTGCCAGCCTTCCAGAGGGACTTCCAACAGATACGCAGTATTTT.

By sample share, this clonotype is large. The chain couples TRBV28 to TRBJ2-5, with D possibly matching TRBD2 (6 bases). In germline, CDR1 is MDHEN, CDR2 SYDVKM. V lost 4 bases, J lost 5 bases, and 14 bases lay in between. This CDR3 has 14 residues. The DNA of the CDR3 is TGTGCCAGCAGTTCTCCCGGGACTCGTGAGACCCAGTACTTC. Its protein product is CASSSPGTRETQYF.

This clonotype came up a few times. A read error may explain this, as a much larger clone is one base away. The rearrangement links TRBV4-3 to TRBJ1-1; D is uncertain. The V gene lost 4 bases and the J gene lost 1 base, with 7 bases spanning the gap. This CDR3 is 13 amino acids long. Germline loops: CDR1 LGHNA, CDR2 YSLEER. The DNA of the CDR3 is TGCGCCAGCAGCCCGAGGCGGAACACTGAAGCTTTCTTT. Encoded protein: CASSPRRNTEAFF.